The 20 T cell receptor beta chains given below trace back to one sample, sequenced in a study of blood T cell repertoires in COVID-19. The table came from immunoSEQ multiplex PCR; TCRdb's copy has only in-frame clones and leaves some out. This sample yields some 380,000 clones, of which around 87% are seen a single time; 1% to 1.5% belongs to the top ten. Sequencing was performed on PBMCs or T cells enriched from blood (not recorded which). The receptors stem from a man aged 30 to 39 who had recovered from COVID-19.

CDR3 sequence (DNA): TGTGCCAGCAGTTTGGGGCCGGGCACTGAAGCTTTCTTT. Translation: CASSLGPGTEAFF. The rearrangement joins TRBV12-3 or TRBV12-4 to TRBJ1-1; D may be TRBD1 (5 bases). There are 13 residues in the CDR3. V lost 3 bases and J 4 bases, leaving 9 bases between the germline ends.

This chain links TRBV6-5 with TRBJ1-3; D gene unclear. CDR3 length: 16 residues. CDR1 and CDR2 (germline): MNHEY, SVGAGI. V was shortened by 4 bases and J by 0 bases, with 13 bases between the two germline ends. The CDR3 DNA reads TGTGCCAGCAGTTTCATCTTGACTAGCTCTGGAAACACCATATATTTT. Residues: CASSFILTSSGNTIYF.

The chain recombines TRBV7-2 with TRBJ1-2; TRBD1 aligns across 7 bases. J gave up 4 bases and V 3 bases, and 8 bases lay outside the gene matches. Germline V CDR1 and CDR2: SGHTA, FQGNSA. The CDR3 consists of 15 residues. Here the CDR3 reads CASSFTRQGLYGYTF. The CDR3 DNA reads TGTGCCAGCAGCTTCACCCGACAGGGTCTCTATGGCTACACCTTC.

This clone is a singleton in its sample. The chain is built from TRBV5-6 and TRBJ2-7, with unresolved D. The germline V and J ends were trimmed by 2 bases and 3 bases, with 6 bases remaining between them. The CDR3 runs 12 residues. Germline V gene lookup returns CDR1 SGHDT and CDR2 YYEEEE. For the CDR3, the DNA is TGTGCCAGCAGCTTATACAGCTACGAGCAGTACTTC. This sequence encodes CASSLYSYEQYF.

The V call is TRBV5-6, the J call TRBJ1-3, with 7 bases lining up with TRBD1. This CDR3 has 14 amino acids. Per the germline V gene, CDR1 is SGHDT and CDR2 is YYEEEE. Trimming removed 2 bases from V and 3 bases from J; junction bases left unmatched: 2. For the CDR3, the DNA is TGTGCCAGCAGCTTCCGGACAGGTGGAAACACCATATATTTT. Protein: CASSFRTGGNTIYF. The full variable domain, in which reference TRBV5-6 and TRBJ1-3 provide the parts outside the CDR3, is DAGVTQSPTHLIKTRGQQVTLRCSPKSGHDTVSWYQQALGQGPQFIFQYYEEEERQRGNFPDRFSGHQFPNYSSELNVNALLLGDSALYLCASSFRTGGNTIYFGEGSWLTVV.

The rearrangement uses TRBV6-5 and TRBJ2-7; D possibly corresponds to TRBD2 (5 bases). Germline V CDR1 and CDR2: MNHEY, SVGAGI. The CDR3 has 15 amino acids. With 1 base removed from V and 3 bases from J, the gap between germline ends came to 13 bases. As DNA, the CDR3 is TGTGCCAGCAGTTACTTGAAACAGAGCGGCTACGAGCAGTACTTC. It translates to CASSYLKQSGYEQYF.

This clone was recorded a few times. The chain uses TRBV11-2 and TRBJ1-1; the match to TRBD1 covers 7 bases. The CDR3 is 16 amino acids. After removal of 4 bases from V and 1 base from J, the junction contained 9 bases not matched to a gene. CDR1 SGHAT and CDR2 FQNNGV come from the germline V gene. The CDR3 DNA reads TGTGCCAGCAGCTCCATCGAAGGGACAGAGAACACTGAAGCTTTCTTT. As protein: CASSSIEGTENTEAFF.

CDR3 residues: CASSLVGWELFF. The CDR3 nucleotides are TGTGCCAGCAGCTTAGTGGGCTGGGAGCTGTTTTTT. This chain links TRBV7-2 with TRBJ2-2; no reliable D call. Germline V gene data show CDR1 as SGHTA and CDR2 as FQGNSA. The ends were cut back, 1 base at V and 9 bases at J, with 6 bases in the middle. CDR3 length: 12 residues.

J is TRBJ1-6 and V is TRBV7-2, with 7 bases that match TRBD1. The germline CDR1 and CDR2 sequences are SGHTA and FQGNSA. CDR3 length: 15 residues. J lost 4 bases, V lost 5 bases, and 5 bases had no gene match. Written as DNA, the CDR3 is TGTGCCAGCAGCACAGGGACAGTTTATAATTCACCCCTCCACTTT. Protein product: CASSTGTVYNSPLHF.

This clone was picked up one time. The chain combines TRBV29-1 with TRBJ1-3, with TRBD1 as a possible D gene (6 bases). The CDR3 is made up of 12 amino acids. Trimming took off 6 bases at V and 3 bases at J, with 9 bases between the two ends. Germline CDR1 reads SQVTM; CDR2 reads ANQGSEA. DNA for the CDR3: TGCAGCGTAACAGGGAGTGGAAACACCATATATTTT. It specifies CSVTGSGNTIYF.

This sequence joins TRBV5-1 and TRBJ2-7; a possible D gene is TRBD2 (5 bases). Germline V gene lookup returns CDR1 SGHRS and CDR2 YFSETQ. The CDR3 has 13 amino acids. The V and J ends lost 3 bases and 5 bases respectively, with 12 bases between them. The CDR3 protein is CASSWTGSDEQYF. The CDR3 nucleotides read TGCGCCAGCAGCTGGACGGGGTCCGACGAGCAGTACTTC.

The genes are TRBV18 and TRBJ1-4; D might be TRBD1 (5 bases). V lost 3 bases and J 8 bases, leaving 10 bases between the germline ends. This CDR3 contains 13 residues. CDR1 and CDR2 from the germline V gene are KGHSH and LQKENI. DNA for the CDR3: TGTGCCAGCTCACCTCCGGGGGGGGAAAAACTGTTTTTT. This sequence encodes CASSPPGGEKLFF.

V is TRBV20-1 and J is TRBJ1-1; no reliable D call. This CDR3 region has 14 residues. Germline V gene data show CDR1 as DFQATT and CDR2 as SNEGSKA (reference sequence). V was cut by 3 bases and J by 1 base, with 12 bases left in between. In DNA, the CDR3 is TGCAGTGCTAGTGAGGGAGTGAGGAACACTGAAGCTTTCTTT. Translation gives CSASEGVRNTEAFF.

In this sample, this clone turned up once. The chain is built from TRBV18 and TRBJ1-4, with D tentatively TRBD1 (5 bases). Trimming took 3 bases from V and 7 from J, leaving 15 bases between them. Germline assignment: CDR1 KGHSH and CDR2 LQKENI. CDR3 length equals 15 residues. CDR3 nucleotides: TGTGCCAGCTCACCCCAGGGCCGTTTCACTGAAAAACTGTTTTTT. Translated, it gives CASSPQGRFTEKLFF.

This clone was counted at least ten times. CDR3 sequence: CASSHGENTEAFF. CDR3 in DNA: TGTGCCAGCAGCCACGGGGAGAACACTGAAGCTTTCTTT. The chain couples TRBV27 to TRBJ1-1; no reliable D call. Deletions cut 6 bases from V and 1 base from J, with 9 bases between. This CDR3 is 13 amino acids long. The germline V gene has CDR1 MNHEY and CDR2 SMNVEV (reference sequence).

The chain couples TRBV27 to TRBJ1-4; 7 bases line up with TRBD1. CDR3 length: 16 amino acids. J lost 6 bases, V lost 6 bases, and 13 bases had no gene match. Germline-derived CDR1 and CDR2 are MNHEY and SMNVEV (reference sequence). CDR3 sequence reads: CASRPNPGGDYEKLFF. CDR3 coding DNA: TGTGCCAGCAGACCGAATCCAGGGGGTGATTATGAAAAACTGTTTTTT. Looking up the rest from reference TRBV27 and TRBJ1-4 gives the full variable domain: EAQVTQNPRYLITVTGKKLTVTCSQNMNHEYMSWYRQDPGLGLRQIYYSMNVEVTDKGDVPEGYKVSRKEKRNFPLILESPSPNQTSLYFCASRPNPGGDYEKLFFGSGTQLSVL.

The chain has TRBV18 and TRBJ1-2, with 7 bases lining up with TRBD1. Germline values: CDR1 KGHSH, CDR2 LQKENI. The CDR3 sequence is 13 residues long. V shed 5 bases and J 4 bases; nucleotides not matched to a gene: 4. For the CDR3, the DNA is TGTGCCAGCTCAGCGGGACAGAGCTATGGCTACACCTTC. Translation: CASSAGQSYGYTF.

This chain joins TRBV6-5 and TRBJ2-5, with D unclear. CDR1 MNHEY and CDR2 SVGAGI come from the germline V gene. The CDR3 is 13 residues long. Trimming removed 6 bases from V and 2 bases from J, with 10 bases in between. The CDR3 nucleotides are TGTGCCAGCAGCGTCTCACAGCAAGAGACCCAGTACTTC. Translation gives CASSVSQQETQYF.

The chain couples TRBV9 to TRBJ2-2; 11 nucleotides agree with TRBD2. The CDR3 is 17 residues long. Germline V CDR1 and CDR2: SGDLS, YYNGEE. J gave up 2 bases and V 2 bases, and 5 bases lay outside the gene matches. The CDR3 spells CASSVTTSGTNTGELFF. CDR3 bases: TGTGCCAGCAGCGTCACGACTAGCGGGACTAACACCGGGGAGCTGTTTTTT.

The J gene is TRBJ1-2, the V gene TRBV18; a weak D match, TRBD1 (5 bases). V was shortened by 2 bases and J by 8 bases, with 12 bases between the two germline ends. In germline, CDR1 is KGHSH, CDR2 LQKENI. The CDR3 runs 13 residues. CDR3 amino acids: CASSPTQGEGYTF. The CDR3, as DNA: TGTGCCAGCTCACCAACTCAGGGTGAGGGCTACACCTTC.